Below are 7 T cell receptor beta chains sequenced from a single sample in a study of blood T cell repertoires in COVID-19. Generated by immunoSEQ multiplex PCR, the TCRdb table keeps only in-frame clones and is missing some. Of about 310,000 clones in the sample, roughly 87% were seen once. Sequencing was carried out using peripheral blood. Receptors originate from a man in his fifties or sixties with active or convalescent COVID-19.

The gene calls are TRBV28 and TRBJ2-7, with TRBD1 matching over 7 bases. This CDR3 contains 16 residues. J gave up 0 bases and V 3 bases, and 8 bases lay outside the gene matches. Looked up from germline, CDR1 is MDHEN and CDR2 is SYDVKM. The CDR3 DNA follows: TGTGCCAGCAGTTTCTACAGGGGCCTGAGCTCCTACGAGCAGTACTTC. Translation gives CASSFYRGLSSYEQYF.

V is TRBV9 and J is TRBJ2-1; 7 bases agree with TRBD2. Germline CDR1 and CDR2: SGDLS and YYNGEE. This CDR3 contains 15 residues. Trimming at V came to 1 base and at J to 6 bases, leaving 7 bases not matched to a gene. The CDR3: CASSVSGVEGNEQFF. Here the CDR3 DNA reads TGTGCCAGCAGCGTAAGCGGGGTAGAAGGCAATGAGCAGTTCTTC.

The chain carries TRBV7-8 and TRBJ2-1; D ambiguous. Trimming left V 0 bases short and J 1 base short, with 7 bases between. CDR3 length: 15 residues. Germline V gives CDR1 SGHVS, CDR2 FQNEAQ. The CDR3 is CASSLARFSYNEQFF. As DNA, the CDR3 is TGTGCCAGCAGCTTAGCGCGGTTTTCCTACAATGAGCAGTTCTTC.

The genes are TRBV24-1 and TRBJ2-7; 8 positions agree with TRBD2. Germline CDR1 KGHDR, CDR2 SFDVKD. After removal of 4 bases from V and 5 bases from J, the junction contained 12 bases not matched to a gene. This CDR3 has 16 amino acids. DNA of the CDR3: TGTGCCACCAGTGACGACCTTCGGGAGGGGTTTGACGAGCAGTACTTC. This translates into CATSDDLREGFDEQYF.

The CDR3 sequence is CASRGGDLHEQYF. The CDR3 nucleotides read TGTGCCAGCAGGGGAGGGGATCTGCACGAGCAGTACTTC. The chain links TRBV2 to TRBJ2-7; 7 bases are shared with TRBD2. The germline V gene encodes CDR1 SNHLY and CDR2 FYNNEI. V trimming: 6 bases; J trimming: 5 bases; junction bases outside the gene matches: 7. The CDR3 is 13 amino acids.

This chain links TRBV7-9 with TRBJ1-2; D is uncertain. Germline-derived CDR1 and CDR2 are SEHNR and FQNEAQ (reference sequence). The CDR3 has 13 amino acids. The V gene lost 5 bases and the J gene lost 8 bases, with 15 bases spanning the gap. The CDR3 protein is CASSPGPAGGYTF. The CDR3 DNA reads TGTGCCAGCAGCCCCGGTCCCGCGGGGGGCTACACCTTC.

The chain couples TRBV15 to TRBJ2-3; D unresolved. This CDR3 region has 16 residues. Germline-derived CDR1 and CDR2 are LNHNV and YYDKDF (reference sequence). V dropped 2 bases and J dropped 2 bases, with 14 bases sitting between them. The CDR3, as DNA: TGTGCCACCAGCAGAAACATGGCCCAGGCCACAGATACGCAGTATTTT. The encoded protein is CATSRNMAQATDTQYF.